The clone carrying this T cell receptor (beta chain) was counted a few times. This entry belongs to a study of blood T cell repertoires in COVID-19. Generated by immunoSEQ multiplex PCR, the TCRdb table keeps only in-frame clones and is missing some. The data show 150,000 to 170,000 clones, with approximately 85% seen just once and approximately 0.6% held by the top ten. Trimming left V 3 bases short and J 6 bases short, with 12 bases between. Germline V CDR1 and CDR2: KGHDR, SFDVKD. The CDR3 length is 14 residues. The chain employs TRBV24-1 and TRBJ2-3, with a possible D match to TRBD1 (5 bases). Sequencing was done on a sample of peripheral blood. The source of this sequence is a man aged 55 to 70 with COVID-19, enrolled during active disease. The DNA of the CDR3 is TGTGCCACCAGTGATCAGCAGGGATCGGATACGCAGTATTTT. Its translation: CATSDQQGSDTQYF.